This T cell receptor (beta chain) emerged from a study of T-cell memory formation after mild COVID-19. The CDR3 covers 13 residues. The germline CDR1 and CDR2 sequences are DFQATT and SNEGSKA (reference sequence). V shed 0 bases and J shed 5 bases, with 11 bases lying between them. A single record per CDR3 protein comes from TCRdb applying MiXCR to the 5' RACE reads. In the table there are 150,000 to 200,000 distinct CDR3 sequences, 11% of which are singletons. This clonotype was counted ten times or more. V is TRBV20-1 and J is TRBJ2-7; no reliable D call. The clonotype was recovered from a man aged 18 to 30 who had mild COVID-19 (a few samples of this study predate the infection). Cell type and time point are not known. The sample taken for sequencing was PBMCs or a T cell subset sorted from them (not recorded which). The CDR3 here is CSAREFSMDEQYF. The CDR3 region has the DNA TGCAGTGCTAGAGAGTTCTCAATGGACGAGCAGTACTTC.